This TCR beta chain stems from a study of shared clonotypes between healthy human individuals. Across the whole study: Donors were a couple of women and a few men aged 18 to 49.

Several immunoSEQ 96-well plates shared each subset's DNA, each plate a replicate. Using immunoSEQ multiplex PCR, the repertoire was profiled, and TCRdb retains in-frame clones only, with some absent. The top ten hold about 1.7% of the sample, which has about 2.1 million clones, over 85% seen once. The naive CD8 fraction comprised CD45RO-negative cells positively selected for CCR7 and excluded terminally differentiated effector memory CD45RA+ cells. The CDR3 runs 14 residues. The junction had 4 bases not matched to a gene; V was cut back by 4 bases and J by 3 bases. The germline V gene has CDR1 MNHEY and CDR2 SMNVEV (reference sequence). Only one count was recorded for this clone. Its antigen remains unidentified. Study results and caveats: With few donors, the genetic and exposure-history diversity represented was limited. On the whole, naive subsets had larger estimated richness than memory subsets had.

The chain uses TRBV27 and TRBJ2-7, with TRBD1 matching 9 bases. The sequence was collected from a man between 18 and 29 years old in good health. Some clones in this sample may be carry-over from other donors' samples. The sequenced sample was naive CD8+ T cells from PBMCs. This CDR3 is CASSYRGLIYEQYF. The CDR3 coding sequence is TGTGCCAGCAGTTACAGGGGGCTAATCTACGAGCAGTACTTC.